The clone carrying this TCR beta chain showed up just a few times. Universal primer sites and UMIs were introduced during 5'RACE template-switching synthesis of TCR cDNA. TCRdb re-called the 5' RACE reads through MiXCR, storing one row per CDR3 protein. The data show around 47,000 distinct CDR3 sequences, about 6.8% seen once. The data derive from a study of T cells after yellow fever vaccination. Background on the study: Where fractions had low cell numbers, libraries were prepared from them with the SMART-Seq v4 Ultra Low Input RNA kit.

Study-wide results and limits: Secondary responses were weaker yet peaked faster, day 5 versus 15. Post-booster repertoires contained most primary-vaccination clones again (approximately 97% CD4, about 90% CD8).

Trimming cost V 4 bases and J 5 bases, with 14 bases left between them. This CDR3 has 14 residues. Germline loops: CDR1 MGHDK, CDR2 SYGVNS. The receptor comes from a man aged 30 to 39 who received the YFV17D yellow fever vaccine. This sequence joins TRBV25-1 and TRBJ1-1; D might be TRBD1 (5 bases). The sequenced sample was CD8+ T cells not binding an NS4B(214-222) dextramer, sorted from PBMCs, obtained 45 days after the yellow fever booster vaccination. CDR3: CASSGAGPGTEAFF. The CDR3, as DNA: TGTGCCAGCAGTGGTGCAGGGCCTGGGACTGAAGCTTTCTTT.